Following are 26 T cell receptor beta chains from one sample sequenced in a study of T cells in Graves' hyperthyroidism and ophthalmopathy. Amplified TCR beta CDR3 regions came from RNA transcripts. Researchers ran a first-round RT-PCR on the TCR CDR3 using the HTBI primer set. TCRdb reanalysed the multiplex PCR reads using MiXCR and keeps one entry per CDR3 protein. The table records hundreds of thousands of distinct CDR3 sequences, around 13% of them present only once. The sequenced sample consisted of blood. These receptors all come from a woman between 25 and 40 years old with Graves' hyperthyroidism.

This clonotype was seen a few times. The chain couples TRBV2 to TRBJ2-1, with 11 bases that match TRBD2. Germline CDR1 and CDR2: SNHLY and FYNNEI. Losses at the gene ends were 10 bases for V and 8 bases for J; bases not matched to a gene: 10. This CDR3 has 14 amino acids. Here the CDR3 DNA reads TGTGCCATGGAGGTACTAGCGGGAGTCGATGAGCAGTTCTTC. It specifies CAMEVLAGVDEQFF.

The CDR3 sequence: CASSQPGPAREQYF. The CDR3 DNA sequence: TGTGCCAGCAGCCAGCCAGGACCAGCTCGGGAGCAGTACTTC. This rearrangement joins TRBV3-1 to TRBJ2-7, with D unclear. V dropped 3 bases and J dropped 7 bases, with 16 bases sitting between them. The CDR3 contains 14 residues. Germline V gene data show CDR1 as LGHDT and CDR2 as YNNKEL (reference sequence).

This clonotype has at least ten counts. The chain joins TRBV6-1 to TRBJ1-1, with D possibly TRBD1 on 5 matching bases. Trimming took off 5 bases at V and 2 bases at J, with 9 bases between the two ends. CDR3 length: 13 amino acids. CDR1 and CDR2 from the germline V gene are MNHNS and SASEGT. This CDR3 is CASSYTGNTEAFF. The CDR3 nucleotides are TGTGCCAGCAGTTACACAGGAAACACTGAAGCTTTCTTT.

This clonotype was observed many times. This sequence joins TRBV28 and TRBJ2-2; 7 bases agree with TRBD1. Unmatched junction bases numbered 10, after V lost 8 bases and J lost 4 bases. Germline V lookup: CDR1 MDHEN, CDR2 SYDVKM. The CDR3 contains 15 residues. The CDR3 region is CASYKRTGGTGELFF. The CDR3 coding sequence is TGTGCCAGCTATAAGAGGACAGGTGGCACCGGGGAGCTGTTTTTT.

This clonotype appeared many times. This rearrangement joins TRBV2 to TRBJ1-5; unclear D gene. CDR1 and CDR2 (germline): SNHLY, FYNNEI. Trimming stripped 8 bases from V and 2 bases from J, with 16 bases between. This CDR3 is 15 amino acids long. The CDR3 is CASGDSGARNQPQHF. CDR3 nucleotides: TGTGCCAGCGGCGATTCGGGAGCGCGCAATCAGCCCCAGCATTTT.

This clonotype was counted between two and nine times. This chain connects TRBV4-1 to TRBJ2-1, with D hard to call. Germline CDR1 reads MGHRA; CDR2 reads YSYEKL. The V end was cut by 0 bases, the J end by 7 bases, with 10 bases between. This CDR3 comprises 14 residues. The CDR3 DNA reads TGCGCCAGCAGCCAAGACAGAAGTCAGAATGAGCAGTTCTTC. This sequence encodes CASSQDRSQNEQFF.

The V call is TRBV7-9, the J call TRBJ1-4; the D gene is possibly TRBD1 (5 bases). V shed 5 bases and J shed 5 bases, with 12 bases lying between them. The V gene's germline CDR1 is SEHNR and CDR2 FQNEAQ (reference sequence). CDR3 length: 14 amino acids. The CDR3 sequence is CASSTAGGNEKLFF. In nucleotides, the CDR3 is TGTGCCAGCAGCACTGCGGGGGGGAATGAAAAACTGTTTTTT. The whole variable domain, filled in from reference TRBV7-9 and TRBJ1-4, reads DTGVSQNPRHKITKRGQNVTFRCDPISEHNRLYWYRQTLGQGPEFLTYFQNEAQLEKSRLLSDRFSAERPKGSFSTLEIQRTEQGDSAMYLCASSTAGGNEKLFFGSGTQLSVL.

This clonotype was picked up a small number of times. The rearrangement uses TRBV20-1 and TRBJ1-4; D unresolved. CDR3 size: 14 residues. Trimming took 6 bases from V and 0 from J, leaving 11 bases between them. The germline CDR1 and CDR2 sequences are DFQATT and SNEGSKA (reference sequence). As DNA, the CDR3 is TGCAGTGCCTCCCTAGACGCAACTAATGAAAAACTGTTTTTT. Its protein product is CSASLDATNEKLFF.

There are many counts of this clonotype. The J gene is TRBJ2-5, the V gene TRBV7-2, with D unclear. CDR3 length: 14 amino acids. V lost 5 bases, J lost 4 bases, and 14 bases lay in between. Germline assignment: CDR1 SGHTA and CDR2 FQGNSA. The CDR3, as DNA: TGTGCCAGCAGCACGCCAACGAGACCAGAGACCCAGTACTTC. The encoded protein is CASSTPTRPETQYF.

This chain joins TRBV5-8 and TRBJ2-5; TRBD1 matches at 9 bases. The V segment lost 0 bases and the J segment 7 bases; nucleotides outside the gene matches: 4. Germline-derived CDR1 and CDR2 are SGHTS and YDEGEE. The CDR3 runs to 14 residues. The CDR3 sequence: CASSLERQGVTQYF. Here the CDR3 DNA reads TGTGCCAGCAGCTTGGAACGACAGGGGGTGACCCAGTACTTC.

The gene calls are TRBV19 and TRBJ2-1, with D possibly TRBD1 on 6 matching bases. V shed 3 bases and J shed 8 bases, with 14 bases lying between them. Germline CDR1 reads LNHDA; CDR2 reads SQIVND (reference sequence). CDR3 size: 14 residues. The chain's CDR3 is CASSIKQGGDEQFF. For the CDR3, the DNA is TGTGCCAGTAGTATCAAACAGGGTGGGGATGAGCAGTTCTTC.

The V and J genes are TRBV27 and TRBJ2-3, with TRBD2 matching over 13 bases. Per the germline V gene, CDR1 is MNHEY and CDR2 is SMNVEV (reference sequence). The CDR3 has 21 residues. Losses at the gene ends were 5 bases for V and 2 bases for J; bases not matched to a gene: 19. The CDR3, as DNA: TGTGCCAGCAGTCTCGAGCATAGAGGACTAGCGGGAGTGGGGAACACAGATACGCAGTATTTT. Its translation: CASSLEHRGLAGVGNTDTQYF.

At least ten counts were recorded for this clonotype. The CDR3 sequence: CATDPTGGLNGYTF. The DNA of the CDR3 is TGTGCCACGGATCCGACAGGCGGTCTCAATGGCTACACCTTC. This chain uses TRBV19 with TRBJ1-2, with D tentatively TRBD1 (6 bases). There are 14 residues in the CDR3. With 10 bases removed from V and 6 bases from J, the gap between germline ends came to 21 bases. Germline values: CDR1 LNHDA, CDR2 SQIVND (reference sequence).

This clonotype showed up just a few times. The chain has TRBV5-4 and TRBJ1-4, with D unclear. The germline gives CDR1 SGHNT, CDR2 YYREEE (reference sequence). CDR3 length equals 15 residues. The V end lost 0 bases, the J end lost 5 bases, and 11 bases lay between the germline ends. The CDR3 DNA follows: TGTGCCAGCAGCTTGGATCAGTGGGGAAATGAAAAACTGTTTTTT. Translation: CASSLDQWGNEKLFF.

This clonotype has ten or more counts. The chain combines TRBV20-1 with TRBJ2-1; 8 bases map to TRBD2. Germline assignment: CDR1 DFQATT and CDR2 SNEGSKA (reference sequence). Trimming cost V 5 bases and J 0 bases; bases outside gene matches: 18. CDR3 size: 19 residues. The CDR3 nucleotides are TGCAGTGCTCGATCGACTAGCGCGAGCGGGTGGAGCTCCTACAATGAGCAGTTCTTC. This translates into CSARSTSASGWSSYNEQFF.

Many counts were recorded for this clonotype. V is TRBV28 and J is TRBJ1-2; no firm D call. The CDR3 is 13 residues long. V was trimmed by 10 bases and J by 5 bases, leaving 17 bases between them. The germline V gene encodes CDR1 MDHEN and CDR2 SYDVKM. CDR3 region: CATPRRGSYGYTF. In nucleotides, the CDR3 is TGTGCCACTCCCCGCCGGGGTTCTTATGGCTACACCTTC.

CDR3 loop: CASTSAGRLHF. The CDR3 coding sequence is TGTGCCAGCACCTCTGCGGGCAGACTCCACTTT. V and J are TRBV25-1 and TRBJ1-6, with unresolved D. The CDR3 consists of 11 residues. Trimming left V 7 bases short and J 16 bases short, with 14 bases between. CDR1 is MGHDK and CDR2 is SYGVNS in the germline V gene.

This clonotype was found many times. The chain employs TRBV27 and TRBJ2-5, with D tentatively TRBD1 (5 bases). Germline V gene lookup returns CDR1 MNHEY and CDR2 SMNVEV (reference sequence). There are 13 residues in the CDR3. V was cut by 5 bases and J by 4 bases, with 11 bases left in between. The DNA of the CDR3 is TGTGCCAGCAGTCCGTCTCAGGGAGAGACCCAGTACTTC. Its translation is CASSPSQGETQYF.

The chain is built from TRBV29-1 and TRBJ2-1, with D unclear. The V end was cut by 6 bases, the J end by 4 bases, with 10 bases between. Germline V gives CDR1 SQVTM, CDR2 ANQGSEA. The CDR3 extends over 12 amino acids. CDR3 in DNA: TGCAGCGTCCCGATGGGGTACAATGAGCAGTTCTTC. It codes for CSVPMGYNEQFF.

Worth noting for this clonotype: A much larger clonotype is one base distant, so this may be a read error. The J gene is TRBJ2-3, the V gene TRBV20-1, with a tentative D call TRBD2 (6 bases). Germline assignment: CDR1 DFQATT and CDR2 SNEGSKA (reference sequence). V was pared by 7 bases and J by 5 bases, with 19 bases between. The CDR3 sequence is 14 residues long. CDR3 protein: CSGVGGIVGDTQYF. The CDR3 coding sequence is TGCAGTGGGGTGGGCGGGATTGTAGGAGATACGCAGTATTTT.

CDR3 region: CASSQNSYNEQFF. CDR3 nucleotide sequence: TGTGCCAGCAGCCAGAACTCCTACAATGAGCAGTTCTTC. The genes are TRBV14 and TRBJ2-1; D is uncertain. Trimming shortened V by 3 bases and J by 0 bases, and 3 bases separated the two germline ends. Per germline, CDR1 SGHDN and CDR2 FVKESK. This CDR3 spans 13 amino acids.

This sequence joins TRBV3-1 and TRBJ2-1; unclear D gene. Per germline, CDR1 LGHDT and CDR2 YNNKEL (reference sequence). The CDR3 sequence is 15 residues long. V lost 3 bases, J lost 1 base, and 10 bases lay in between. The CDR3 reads CASSHELPSYNEQFF. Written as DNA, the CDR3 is TGTGCCAGCAGCCATGAATTGCCTTCCTACAATGAGCAGTTCTTC.

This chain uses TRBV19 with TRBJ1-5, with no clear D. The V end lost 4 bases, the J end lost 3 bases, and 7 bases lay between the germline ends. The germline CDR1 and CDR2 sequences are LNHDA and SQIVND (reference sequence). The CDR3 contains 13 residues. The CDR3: CASSSQFNQPQHF. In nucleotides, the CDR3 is TGTGCCAGTAGTAGCCAGTTCAATCAGCCCCAGCATTTT.

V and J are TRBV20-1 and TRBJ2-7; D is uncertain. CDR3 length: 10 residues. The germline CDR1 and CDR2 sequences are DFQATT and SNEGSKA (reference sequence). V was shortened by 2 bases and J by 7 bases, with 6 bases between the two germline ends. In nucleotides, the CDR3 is TGCAGTGCTAGATTGAGGGAGCAGTACTTC. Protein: CSARLREQYF.

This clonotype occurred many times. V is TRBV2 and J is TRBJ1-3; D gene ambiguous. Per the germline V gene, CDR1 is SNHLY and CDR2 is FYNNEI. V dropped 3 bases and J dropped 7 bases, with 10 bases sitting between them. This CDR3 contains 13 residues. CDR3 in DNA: TGTGCCAGCAGTGATATAGGGTGGAACACCATATATTTT. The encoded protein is CASSDIGWNTIYF.

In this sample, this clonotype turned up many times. The CDR3 nucleotides read TGTGCCAGCAGCGTAGTATCAGGGGGCGAGCAGTTCTTC. Protein product: CASSVVSGGEQFF. The chain joins TRBV9 to TRBJ2-1; 8 nucleotides align to TRBD1. This CDR3 spans 13 amino acids. Germline trimming cut 0 bases from V and 10 bases from J; bases unmatched to any gene: 3. Germline CDR1 reads SGDLS; CDR2 reads YYNGEE.